This TCR beta chain was sequenced during a study of cytomegalovirus exposure and HLA in healthy donors. The PCR ran on 60 Vbeta and 13 Jbeta primers. Profiling relied on immunoSEQ multiplex PCR, and the TCRdb table lists in-frame clones only, not all of them. The sample contains 200,000 or so clones, approximately 87% of which appear only once. General study points: Sequencing depth across donors, presence/absence analyses assumed, was roughly uniform. For TCR beta chains, V- and J-gene trimming was later linked to a missense DCLRE1C variant. Later examination showed HLA-associated TCR beta chains had greater clonal expansion than equally common others. The authors considered a cluster of highly shared sequence variants likely to be a sequencing artifact.

Of note for this clone: Antigen specificity is unknown.

The CDR3 consists of 17 residues. V lost 4 bases to trimming and J lost 3 bases; unmatched junction nucleotides: 11. Per the germline V gene, CDR1 is SGHRS and CDR2 is YFSETQ. The sample consisted of PBMCs. V gene TRBV5-1 combines with J gene TRBJ2-1; 9 bases agree with TRBD2. The TCR originated in a human donor in good health. This CDR3 is CASSLVRSGSFYNEQFF. In nucleotides, the CDR3 is TGCGCCAGCAGCCTGGTTCGTAGCGGGAGCTTCTACAATGAGCAGTTCTTC.